The next 28 T cell receptor beta chains were all read from a single sample in a study of blood T cell repertoires in COVID-19. Sequencing was performed with immunoSEQ multiplex PCR; in TCRdb, only in-frame clones are kept and a portion is missing. This table holds around 140,000 clones, approximately 81% found once. Sequencing was carried out using peripheral blood. The origin of the receptors is a woman between 55 and 75 years old with active or convalescent COVID-19.

The chain couples TRBV7-6 to TRBJ2-2; 10 bases agree with TRBD2. J was trimmed by 2 bases and V by 5 bases; bases with no gene match: 5. This CDR3 region has 16 residues. From germline, CDR1 is SGHVS and CDR2 FNYEAQ. CDR3 DNA: TGTGCCAGCAGCCCTCCTAGCGGGGGCAACACCGGGGAGCTGTTTTTT. The encoded protein is CASSPPSGGNTGELFF.

The chain couples TRBV6-6 to TRBJ1-2, with 9 positions matching TRBD1. The CDR3 consists of 15 residues. The V and J ends lost 6 bases and 8 bases, in that order; junction bases with no gene match: 13. CDR1 and CDR2 from the germline V gene are MNHNY and SVGAGI (reference sequence). The CDR3 bases are TGTGCCAGCAGGCCCACAGGGGGCGAAGGACGGGGCTACACCTTC. This codes for CASRPTGGEGRGYTF.

This chain connects TRBV6-2 or TRBV6-3 to TRBJ1-1; D is ambiguous. The length of the CDR3 is 13 residues. V was cut by 1 base and J by 5 bases, with 8 bases left in between. Germline loops: CDR1 MNHEY, CDR2 SVGEGT. CDR3 DNA sequence: TGTGCCAGCAGTTACTTCCCGACTACTGAAGCTTTCTTT. Amino acids: CASSYFPTTEAFF.

The chain employs TRBV7-9 and TRBJ1-4; D perhaps matches TRBD1 (6 bases). The CDR3 spans 15 residues. Germline assignment: CDR1 SEHNR and CDR2 FQNEAQ (reference sequence). Trimming left V 5 bases short and J 8 bases short, with 18 bases between. The CDR3 is CASSTSDRQREKLFF. CDR3 in DNA: TGTGCCAGCAGCACCTCGGACAGACAGAGGGAAAAACTGTTTTTT.

The CDR3 sequence is CASGRGLAIETQYF. CDR3 sequence (DNA): TGTGCCAGCGGCCGAGGGCTAGCGATAGAGACCCAGTACTTC. V and J are TRBV5-6 and TRBJ2-5; perhaps TRBD2 as D (6 bases). The CDR3 runs 14 residues. Germline V CDR1 and CDR2: SGHDT, YYEEEE. Trimming removed 7 bases from V and 4 bases from J, with 17 bases in between.

The table lists this clone with a few counts. The chain uses TRBV7-2 and TRBJ2-1, with TRBD2 as a possible D gene (6 bases). V lost 0 bases and J lost 2, with 14 bases in between. The V gene's germline CDR1 is SGHTA and CDR2 FQGNSA. The CDR3 sequence is 17 residues long. CDR3 sequence reads: CASSLASVGSAYNEQFF. The CDR3 DNA follows: TGTGCCAGCAGCTTAGCGTCGGTCGGGAGCGCCTACAATGAGCAGTTCTTC.

V gene TRBV28 combines with J gene TRBJ1-1, with 7 positions matching TRBD1. The germline CDR1 and CDR2 sequences are MDHEN and SYDVKM. V was clipped by 6 bases and J by 4 bases; unmatched bases: 11. The CDR3 totals 15 residues. The chain's CDR3 is CASRYFGQGGTEAFF. The CDR3 DNA follows: TGTGCCAGCAGGTATTTCGGTCAGGGGGGCACTGAAGCTTTCTTT. Full variable domain (remainder filled in from reference TRBV28 and TRBJ1-1): DVKVTQSSRYLVKRTGEKVFLECVQDMDHENMFWYRQDPGLGLRLIYFSYDVKMKEKGDIPEGYSVSREKKERFSLILESASTNQTSMYLCASRYFGQGGTEAFFGQGTRLTVV.

Many counts were recorded for this clone. The V gene is TRBV18, the J gene TRBJ1-3, with D possibly TRBD1 on 5 matching bases. Trimming took off 3 bases at V and 2 bases at J, with 14 bases between the two ends. Germline values: CDR1 KGHSH, CDR2 LQKENI. There are 16 residues in the CDR3. In DNA form, the CDR3 reads TGTGCCAGCTCACCTGGGACTAGGGAGGCTGGAAACACCATATATTTT. It encodes CASSPGTREAGNTIYF.

The rearrangement uses TRBV6-5 and TRBJ1-6; D not certain. V lost 0 bases to trimming and J lost 6 bases, with 9 bases between them. Germline V lookup: CDR1 MNHEY, CDR2 SVGAGI. The CDR3 loop spans 15 amino acids. Here the CDR3 reads CASSYSSGFNSPLHF. The DNA of the CDR3 is TGTGCCAGCAGTTACTCGTCCGGGTTTAATTCACCCCTCCACTTT.

The chain couples TRBV10-2 to TRBJ2-2; 15 nucleotides match TRBD2. The CDR3 is 17 amino acids. The J segment lost 4 bases and the V segment lost 5 bases, leaving 5 bases of the junction unmatched. Germline values: CDR1 WSHSY, CDR2 SAAADI. The CDR3 DNA sequence: TGCGCCAGCAGTCGGACTAGCGGGGGGGCGGGCACCGGGGAGCTGTTTTTT. Amino acids: CASSRTSGGAGTGELFF.

This chain joins TRBV28 and TRBJ2-5, with 8 positions matching TRBD1. From germline, CDR1 is MDHEN and CDR2 SYDVKM. V dropped 6 bases and J dropped 1; count of bases not matched to a gene: 4. This CDR3 has 14 residues. CDR3 protein: CASRSTGGQETQYF. The CDR3 DNA reads as TGTGCCAGCAGGTCCACAGGGGGCCAAGAGACCCAGTACTTC.

The rearrangement links TRBV3-1 (or the pseudogene TRBV3-2) to TRBJ2-5, with D unclear. Germline CDR1 LGHDT, CDR2 YNNKEL (reference sequence). This CDR3 comprises 15 residues. With 0 bases removed from V and 4 bases from J, the gap between germline ends came to 12 bases. The CDR3 here is CASSQDSSIRETQYF. The CDR3 coding sequence is TGTGCCAGCAGCCAAGACTCTAGTATCCGAGAGACCCAGTACTTC.

J is TRBJ2-3 and V is TRBV5-8; 7 positions match TRBD2. Germline V gives CDR1 SGHTS, CDR2 YDEGEE. The CDR3 is 14 amino acids. The junction had 3 bases not matched to a gene; V was cut back by 0 bases and J by 5 bases. The DNA for the CDR3 is TGTGCCAGCAGCTTGGGGACTAGTGGAGATACGCAGTATTTT. The encoded protein is CASSLGTSGDTQYF.

V is TRBV10-1 and J is TRBJ2-3; 8 bases line up with TRBD2. With 4 bases clipped from V and 0 bases from J, the junction kept 6 bases outside the gene matches. This CDR3 has 16 residues. Germline V gene lookup returns CDR1 WNHNN and CDR2 SYGVQD (reference sequence). CDR3 residues: CASSVGTSGSTDTQYF. CDR3 in DNA: TGCGCCAGCAGTGTAGGAACTAGCGGAAGCACAGATACGCAGTATTTT.

V gene TRBV6-2 or TRBV6-3 combines with J gene TRBJ1-1, with 8 bases fitting TRBD1. Germline lookup yields CDR1 MNHEY and CDR2 SVGEGT. CDR3 length: 14 amino acids. The V and J ends lost 6 bases and 6 bases, in that order; junction bases with no gene match: 9. This chain's CDR3 is CASSLPTGAAEAFF. The CDR3 DNA follows: TGTGCCAGCAGCCTTCCGACAGGGGCGGCTGAAGCTTTCTTT.

This clone was seen more than once but under ten times. The V and J genes are TRBV5-1 and TRBJ2-5; 7 bases line up with TRBD2. Germline CDR1 reads SGHRS; CDR2 reads YFSETQ. The CDR3 sequence is 14 residues long. J was trimmed by 1 base and V by 7 bases; bases with no gene match: 7. The CDR3 sequence is CASGLDIVQETQYF. In DNA form, the CDR3 reads TGCGCCAGCGGACTAGACATAGTCCAAGAGACCCAGTACTTC.

The gene calls are TRBV19 and TRBJ1-2, with D unresolved. With 0 bases removed from V and 0 bases from J, the gap between germline ends came to 11 bases. The length of the CDR3 is 16 residues. Germline CDR1 LNHDA, CDR2 SQIVND (reference sequence). The CDR3 spells CASSIDRTPSNYGYTF. The CDR3 coding sequence is TGTGCCAGTAGTATAGATCGCACACCGTCTAACTATGGCTACACCTTC.

This chain joins TRBV28 and TRBJ1-4, with 9 bases lining up with TRBD1. The V segment lost 7 bases and the J segment 5 bases; nucleotides outside the gene matches: 5. Germline CDR1 is MDHEN and CDR2 is SYDVKM. This CDR3 region has 14 residues. The CDR3 is CASTSQGANEKLFF. In DNA, the CDR3 is TGTGCCAGCACCTCACAGGGGGCGAATGAAAAACTGTTTTTT.

CDR3 coding DNA: TGCGCCAGCAGCGAAAAACAAGGCGGAGGGTTGGAGACCCAGTACTTC. This encodes CASSEKQGGGLETQYF. The genes are TRBV5-1 and TRBJ2-5; weak D call: TRBD2 (6 bases). The CDR3 runs 16 residues. Germline V gene lookup returns CDR1 SGHRS and CDR2 YFSETQ. Trimming left V 4 bases short and J 5 bases short, with 21 bases between. The whole variable domain, filled in from reference TRBV5-1 and TRBJ2-5, reads KAGVTQTPRYLIKTRGQQVTLSCSPISGHRSVSWYQQTPGQGLQFLFEYFSETQRNKGNFPGRFSGRQFSNSRSEMNVSTLELGDSALYLCASSEKQGGGLETQYFGPGTRLLVL.

This chain connects TRBV28 to TRBJ2-7; 10 bases map to TRBD2. CDR3 size: 14 residues. J gave up 6 bases and V 5 bases, and 7 bases lay outside the gene matches. Germline CDR1 and CDR2: MDHEN and SYDVKM. CDR3 amino acids: CASSRPGLATEQYF. The CDR3 nucleotides are TGTGCCAGCAGTCGTCCGGGACTAGCGACCGAGCAGTACTTC.

The V call is TRBV9, the J call TRBJ2-3, with D perhaps TRBD2 (7 bases). CDR3 length: 15 amino acids. CDR1 SGDLS and CDR2 YYNGEE come from the germline V gene. Trimming shortened V by 5 bases and J by 8 bases, and 21 bases separated the two germline ends. Here the CDR3 DNA reads TGTGCCAGCAGGTCCTTAGGACTAGGGGGTGGTACGCAGTATTTT. Protein: CASRSLGLGGGTQYF.

J is TRBJ2-2 and V is TRBV27; D possibly corresponds to TRBD2 (5 bases). CDR1 is MNHEY and CDR2 is SMNVEV in the germline V gene (reference sequence). The CDR3 extends over 13 amino acids. The V end lost 7 bases, the J end lost 1 base, and 7 bases lay between the germline ends. CDR3 residues: CASNGVNTGELFF. Here the CDR3 DNA reads TGTGCCAGCAACGGGGTGAACACCGGGGAGCTGTTTTTT.

This clone was counted once. V is TRBV5-1 and J is TRBJ1-5; perhaps TRBD1 as D (5 bases). CDR3 size: 15 residues. CDR1 and CDR2 (germline): SGHRS, YFSETQ. V gave up 0 bases and J gave up 4 bases, with 11 bases separating them. The CDR3, as DNA: TGCGCCAGCAGCTTGGGTCAGGGAAGTAATCAGCCCCAGCATTTT. This gives the protein CASSLGQGSNQPQHF. The full variable domain, rest sourced from reference TRBV5-1 and TRBJ1-5, is KAGVTQTPRYLIKTRGQQVTLSCSPISGHRSVSWYQQTPGQGLQFLFEYFSETQRNKGNFPGRFSGRQFSNSRSEMNVSTLELGDSALYLCASSLGQGSNQPQHFGDGTRLSIL.

This clone has a handful of counts. V gene TRBV6-5 combines with J gene TRBJ1-5, with TRBD1 identical over 8 bases. Germline V gives CDR1 MNHEY, CDR2 SVGAGI. The CDR3 consists of 14 residues. The ends lost 6 bases at V and 2 bases at J; junction bases unmatched: 3. CDR3 loop: CASRQQGGNQPQHF. CDR3 nucleotides: TGTGCCAGCAGGCAACAGGGGGGCAATCAGCCCCAGCATTTT.

V and J are TRBV29-1 and TRBJ2-7; a possible D gene is TRBD1 (6 bases). Germline V CDR1 and CDR2: SQVTM, ANQGSEA. This CDR3 is built from 13 residues. V lost 5 bases to trimming and J lost 6 bases, with 17 bases between them. The chain's CDR3 is CSVIVGGGGEQYV. In nucleotides, the CDR3 is TGCAGCGTTATCGTGGGTGGGGGCGGCGAGCAGTACGTC.

The DNA of the CDR3 is TGTGCCAGCAGTCTAACCGGGTATACCGGGGAGCTGTTTTTT. Translating it yields CASSLTGYTGELFF. This sequence joins TRBV11-3 and TRBJ2-2; D is undetermined. The length of the CDR3 is 14 residues. The V gene's germline CDR1 is SGHNT and CDR2 YENEEA. V shed 6 bases and J shed 5 bases, with 13 bases lying between them.

This rearrangement joins TRBV5-4 to TRBJ2-3, with 8 bases aligning to TRBD2. V shed 4 bases and J 6 bases; nucleotides not matched to a gene: 7. The CDR3 spans 14 residues. Germline V gene sequence: CDR1 SGHNT, CDR2 YYREEE (reference sequence). The CDR3, as DNA: TGTGCCAGCAGCGCCGGACTAGCAGGGGATACGCAGTATTTT. Protein product: CASSAGLAGDTQYF. The full variable domain, completed using reference TRBV5-4 and TRBJ2-3, is ETGVTQSPTHLIKTRGQQVTLRCSSQSGHNTVSWYQQALGQGPQFIFQYYREEENGRGNFPPRFSGLQFPNYSSELNVNALELDDSALYLCASSAGLAGDTQYFGPGTRLTVL.

The chain recombines TRBV6-2 or TRBV6-3 with TRBJ2-3; D perhaps matches TRBD2 (6 bases). The V end lost 5 bases, the J end lost 0 bases, and 12 bases lay between the germline ends. Germline V lookup: CDR1 MNHEY, CDR2 SVGEGT. The CDR3 is 15 amino acids. Here the CDR3 reads CASSPAGSSTDTQYF. The CDR3 DNA reads TGTGCCAGCAGTCCCGCGGGATCTAGCACAGATACGCAGTATTTT.